This T cell receptor (beta chain) was found in a study of blood T cell repertoires in COVID-19. About the research overall: Some COVID-19 samples were acute and others convalescent; all came from the United States, Italy and Spain. In each case, the material was cDNA or gDNA derived from T cells, B-cell-depleted T cells, or PBMCs.

Germline V gives CDR1 LNHDA, CDR2 SQIVND (reference sequence). The CDR3 is 16 residues long. After removal of 5 bases from V and 3 bases from J, the junction contained 4 bases not matched to a gene. This clone was seen more than once but under ten times. In the original processing: Researchers report that nucleated cell counts were estimated from reference gene primer amplification. The data were produced by immunoSEQ multiplex PCR, yet TCRdb's version contains in-frame clones alone and is incomplete. That table furnishes V, J and clone size, whereas the DNA furnished D and trimming. The repertoire holds over 250,000 clones, with roughly 87% as singletons.

The sequence was obtained from a woman aged 25 to 39 with acute or convalescent COVID-19. The gene calls are TRBV19 and TRBJ2-2; 12 bases line up with TRBD2. Sample: peripheral blood. As DNA, the CDR3 is TGTGCCAGTAGTGCACTAGCGGGAGGACACACCGGGGAGCTGTTTTTT. Its translation: CASSALAGGHTGELFF.